Listed below are T cell receptor beta chains from one sample, sequenced in a study of T cells in tuberculosis. Profiling relied on immunoSEQ multiplex PCR, and the TCRdb table lists in-frame clones only, not all of them. Of more than 70,000 clones listed, approximately 91% were seen once; the top ten hold over 1.5%. Input material: CD1b-GMM tetramer-negative cells sorted from PBMCs. The receptors were sampled from an adult woman with latent tuberculosis. Both conserved end residues are part of each CDR3. Fields, in order: clone size, V gene, J gene, D gene, CDR3 protein, CDR3 DNA. A D gene is named only where the DNA matches it firmly. A row's size may be missing; if present it is once, few, many or a size class.

size: -
V: TRBV9
J: TRBJ1-6
D: TRBD1
CDR3: CASSTPGQSSYNSPLHF
DNA: TGTGCCAGCAGCACACCGGGACAGAGCTCCTATAATTCACCCCTCCACTTT

size: -
V: TRBV27
J: TRBJ2-3
D: TRBD2
CDR3: CASSFYGLAGNTQYF
DNA: TGTGCCAGCAGTTTTTACGGACTAGCGGGGAATACGCAGTATTTT

size: -
V: TRBV25-1
J: TRBJ2-7
D: -
CDR3: CACGDGPYEQYF
DNA: TGTGCCTGCGGGGACGGACCCTACGAGCAGTACTTC

size: -
V: TRBV12-5
J: TRBJ1-2
D: TRBD1
CDR3: CASGFYPGTGNYGYTF
DNA: TGTGCTAGTGGTTTCTATCCCGGGACAGGGAACTATGGCTACACCTTC

size: -
V: TRBV15
J: TRBJ1-2
D: TRBD1
CDR3: CATILGQGGYTF
DNA: TGTGCCACCATCTTAGGACAGGGTGGCTACACCTTC

size: -
V: TRBV4-2
J: TRBJ1-3
D: TRBD1
CDR3: CASSQTGGGIGNTIYF
DNA: TGTGCCAGCAGCCAAACAGGGGGCGGGATTGGAAACACCATATATTTT

size: -
V: TRBV9
J: TRBJ1-6
D: TRBD1
CDR3: CASSGGTGGNSPLHF
DNA: TGTGCCAGCAGCGGGGGGACAGGGGGCAATTCACCCCTCCACTTT

size: once
V: TRBV5-1
J: TRBJ2-5
D: TRBD2
CDR3: CASSVTSGGGETQYF
DNA: TGCGCCAGCAGCGTGACTAGCGGGGGCGGGGAGACCCAGTACTTC

size: -
V: TRBV19
J: TRBJ1-2
D: -
CDR3: CASRSPGETNYGYTF
DNA: TGTGCCAGTAGATCCCCAGGGGAAACTAACTATGGCTACACCTTC

size: once
V: TRBV27
J: TRBJ2-5
D: -
CDR3: CASSLRAGQETQYF
DNA: TGTGCCAGCAGTTTAAGGGCGGGCCAAGAGACCCAGTACTTC

size: -
V: TRBV11-2
J: TRBJ2-5
D: -
CDR3: CASSKQQETQYF
DNA: TGTGCCAGCAGCAAACAACAAGAGACCCAGTACTTC

size: once
V: TRBV30
J: TRBJ1-6
D: -
CDR3: CAWSASGDSNSPLHF
DNA: TGTGCCTGGAGTGCTTCCGGGGACTCTAATTCACCCCTCCACTTT

size: once
V: TRBV27
J: TRBJ1-1
D: -
CDR3: CASSFAGTEAFF
DNA: TGTGCCAGCAGTTTTGCGGGCACTGAAGCTTTCTTT

size: -
V: TRBV7-9
J: TRBJ1-6
D: -
CDR3: CASSLARDSPLHF
DNA: TGTGCCAGCAGCTTAGCGAGGGATTCACCCCTCCACTTT

size: -
V: TRBV11-2
J: TRBJ2-7
D: -
CDR3: CASSSRPESPPVGQYF
DNA: TGTGCCAGCAGCTCACGTCCGGAGTCGCCACCGGTTGGGCAGTACTTC

size: -
V: TRBV25-1
J: TRBJ2-1
D: TRBD1
CDR3: CASSHQDRDFNEQFF
DNA: TGTGCCAGCAGTCACCAGGACAGGGATTTCAATGAGCAGTTCTTC

size: -
V: TRBV27
J: TRBJ1-6
D: TRBD1
CDR3: CASSLLKTGGDSPLHF
DNA: TGTGCCAGCAGTTTATTGAAGACAGGGGGCGATTCACCCCTCCACTTT

size: -
V: TRBV7-2
J: TRBJ2-5
D: -
CDR3: CASSPPGPGETQYF
DNA: TGTGCCAGCAGCCCCCCCGGGCCAGGGGAGACCCAGTACTTC

size: -
V: TRBV5-4
J: TRBJ1-2
D: -
CDR3: CASSLPGQTNYGYTF
DNA: TGTGCCAGCAGCTTGCCCGGACAAACGAACTATGGCTACACCTTC

size: -
V: TRBV9
J: TRBJ2-2
D: TRBD1
CDR3: CASSVAPGTGGTGELFF
DNA: TGTGCCAGCAGCGTAGCCCCCGGGACAGGGGGGACCGGGGAGCTGTTTTTT

size: -
V: TRBV2
J: TRBJ2-7
D: -
CDR3: CASSEAPTYEQYF
DNA: TGTGCCAGCAGTGAAGCCCCCACCTACGAGCAGTACTTC

size: -
V: TRBV6-5
J: TRBJ2-7
D: TRBD1
CDR3: CASSYSGTGDFEQYF
DNA: TGTGCCAGCAGTTACTCTGGGACAGGGGATTTCGAGCAGTACTTC

size: -
V: TRBV6-5
J: TRBJ1-1
D: TRBD1
CDR3: CASRSQGAGTEAFF
DNA: TGTGCCAGCAGGTCACAGGGGGCCGGGACTGAAGCTTTCTTT

size: -
V: TRBV5-1
J: TRBJ1-4
D: -
CDR3: CASSLGLTATNEKLFF
DNA: TGCGCCAGCAGCTTGGGACTGACAGCAACTAATGAAAAACTGTTTTTT

size: -
V: TRBV10-3
J: TRBJ1-2
D: TRBD1
CDR3: CAISEQAGGYGYTF
DNA: TGTGCCATCAGTGAACAAGCAGGGGGCTATGGCTACACCTTC

size: -
V: TRBV7-9
J: TRBJ2-2
D: TRBD2
CDR3: CASSLGGGSPGELFF
DNA: TGTGCCAGCAGCCTGGGGGGGGGATCCCCCGGGGAGCTGTTTTTT

size: -
V: TRBV27
J: TRBJ1-2
D: -
CDR3: CASSLSETDDYGYTF
DNA: TGTGCCAGCAGTTTATCCGAGACAGACGACTATGGCTACACCTTC

size: -
V: TRBV28
J: TRBJ2-4
D: TRBD2
CDR3: CASSPGGGRSGIQYF
DNA: TGTGCCAGCAGCCCGGGGGGGGGCCGGTCGGGCATTCAGTACTTC

size: -
V: TRBV29-1
J: TRBJ1-1
D: TRBD1
CDR3: CSVDRGRGSTEAFF
DNA: TGCAGCGTTGACAGGGGGCGCGGATCCACTGAAGCTTTCTTT

size: few
V: TRBV18
J: TRBJ2-7
D: -
CDR3: CASSPGDSYEQYF
DNA: TGTGCCAGCTCACCCGGGGACTCCTACGAGCAGTACTTC

size: -
V: TRBV2
J: TRBJ2-5
D: -
CDR3: CASSEAEAGPREQYF
DNA: TGTGCCAGCAGTGAAGCGGAGGCAGGCCCTAGGGAGCAGTACTTC

size: few
V: TRBV5-1
J: TRBJ2-1
D: TRBD1
CDR3: CASSSGQVGNEQFF
DNA: TGCGCCAGCAGCTCCGGACAGGTTGGCAATGAGCAGTTCTTC

size: -
V: TRBV7-9
J: TRBJ1-1
D: -
CDR3: CASSLQGPMPDLNTEAFF
DNA: TGTGCCAGCAGCTTACAGGGCCCTATGCCGGATTTGAACACTGAAGCTTTCTTT

size: -
V: TRBV30
J: TRBJ2-7
D: TRBD2
CDR3: CASQTSGGKGYEQYF
DNA: TGTGCCTCCCAAACTAGCGGGGGAAAGGGCTACGAGCAGTACTTC

size: -
V: TRBV30
J: TRBJ2-5
D: -
CDR3: CAWSAGQETQYF
DNA: TGTGCCTGGAGTGCAGGGCAAGAGACCCAGTACTTC

size: -
V: TRBV7-6
J: TRBJ2-1
D: TRBD2
CDR3: CASSGGAGGYNEQFF
DNA: TGTGCCAGCAGCGGAGGTGCGGGGGGGTACAATGAGCAGTTCTTC

size: -
V: TRBV29-1
J: TRBJ2-5
D: -
CDR3: CSVTSGAWQETQYF
DNA: TGCAGCGTCACCTCAGGGGCATGGCAAGAGACCCAGTACTTC

size: -
V: TRBV9
J: TRBJ2-3
D: TRBD2
CDR3: CASSVDGTSGATQYF
DNA: TGTGCCAGCAGCGTGGACGGGACTAGCGGGGCAACGCAGTATTTT

size: -
V: TRBV6-1
J: TRBJ1-1
D: -
CDR3: CASSAATGRGWFESFF
DNA: TGTGCCAGCAGTGCGGCTACAGGGAGGGGGTGGTTTGAATCTTTCTTT

size: -
V: TRBV9
J: TRBJ2-2
D: TRBD1
CDR3: CASSPRTGFGGELFF
DNA: TGTGCCAGCAGCCCCCGGACAGGGTTCGGCGGGGAGCTGTTTTTT